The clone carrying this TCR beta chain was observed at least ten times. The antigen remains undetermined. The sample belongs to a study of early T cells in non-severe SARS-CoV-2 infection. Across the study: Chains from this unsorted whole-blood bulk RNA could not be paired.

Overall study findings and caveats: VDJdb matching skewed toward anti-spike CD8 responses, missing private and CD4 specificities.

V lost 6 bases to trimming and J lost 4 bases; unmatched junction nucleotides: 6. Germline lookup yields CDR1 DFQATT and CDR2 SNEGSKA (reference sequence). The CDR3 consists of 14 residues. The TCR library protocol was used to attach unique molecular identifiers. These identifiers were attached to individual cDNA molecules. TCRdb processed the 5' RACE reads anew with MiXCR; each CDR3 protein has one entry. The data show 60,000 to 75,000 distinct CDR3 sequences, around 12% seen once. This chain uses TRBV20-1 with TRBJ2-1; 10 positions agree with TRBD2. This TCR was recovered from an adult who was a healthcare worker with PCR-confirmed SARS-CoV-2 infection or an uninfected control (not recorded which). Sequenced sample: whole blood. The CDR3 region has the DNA TGCAGTGCCATGAGCGGGGGGGCGTACAATGAGCAGTTCTTC. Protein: CSAMSGGAYNEQFF.